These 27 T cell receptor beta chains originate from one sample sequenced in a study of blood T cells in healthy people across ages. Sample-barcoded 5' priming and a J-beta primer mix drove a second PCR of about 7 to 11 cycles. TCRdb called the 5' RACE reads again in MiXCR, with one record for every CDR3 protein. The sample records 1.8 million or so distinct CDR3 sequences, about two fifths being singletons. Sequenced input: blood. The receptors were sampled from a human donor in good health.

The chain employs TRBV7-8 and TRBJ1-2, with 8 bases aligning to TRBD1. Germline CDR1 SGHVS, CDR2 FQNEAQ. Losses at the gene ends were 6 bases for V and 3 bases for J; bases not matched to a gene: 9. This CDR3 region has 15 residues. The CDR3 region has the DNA TGTGCCAGCAGACACCGGGACAGGACTTACTATGGCTACACCTTC. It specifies CASRHRDRTYYGYTF.

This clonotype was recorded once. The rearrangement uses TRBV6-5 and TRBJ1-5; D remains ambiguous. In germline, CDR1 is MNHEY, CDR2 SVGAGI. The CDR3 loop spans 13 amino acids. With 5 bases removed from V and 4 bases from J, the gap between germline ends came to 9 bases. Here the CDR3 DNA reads TGTGCCAGCAGTCGATCGGGGAATCAGCCCCAGCATTTT. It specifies CASSRSGNQPQHF.

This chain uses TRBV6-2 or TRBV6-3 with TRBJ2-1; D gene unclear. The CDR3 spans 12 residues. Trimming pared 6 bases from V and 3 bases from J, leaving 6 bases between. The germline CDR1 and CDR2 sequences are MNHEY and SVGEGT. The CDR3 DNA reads TGTGCCAGCAGCACAGTCTACAATGAGCAGTTCTTC. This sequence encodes CASSTVYNEQFF.

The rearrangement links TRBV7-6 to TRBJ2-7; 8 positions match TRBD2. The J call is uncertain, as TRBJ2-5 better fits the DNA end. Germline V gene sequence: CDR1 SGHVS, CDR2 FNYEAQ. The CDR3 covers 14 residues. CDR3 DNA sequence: TGTGTCGGCACCCGGAGCGGGGGCGTAGAGACCCAGTACTTC. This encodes CVGTRSGGVETQYF.

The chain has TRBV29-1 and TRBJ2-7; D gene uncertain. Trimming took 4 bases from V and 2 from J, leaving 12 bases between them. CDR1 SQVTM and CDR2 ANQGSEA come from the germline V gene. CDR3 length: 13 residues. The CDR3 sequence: CSVAPAAPYEQYF. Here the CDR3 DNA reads TGCAGCGTTGCCCCGGCAGCCCCCTACGAGCAGTACTTC.

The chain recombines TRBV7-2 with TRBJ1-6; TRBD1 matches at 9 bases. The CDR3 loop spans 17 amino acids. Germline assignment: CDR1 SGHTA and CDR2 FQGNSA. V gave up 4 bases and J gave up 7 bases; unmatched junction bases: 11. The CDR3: CASSSASPGQGNSPLHF. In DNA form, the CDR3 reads TGTGCCAGCAGCTCTGCTTCCCCGGGACAGGGAAATTCACCCCTCCACTTT.

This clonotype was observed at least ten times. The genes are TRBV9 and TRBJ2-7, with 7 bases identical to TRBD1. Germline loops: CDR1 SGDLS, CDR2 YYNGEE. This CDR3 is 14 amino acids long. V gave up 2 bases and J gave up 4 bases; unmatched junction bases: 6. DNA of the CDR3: TGTGCCAGCAGCGTCGCCGGGACAGATTACGAGCAGTACTTC. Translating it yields CASSVAGTDYEQYF.

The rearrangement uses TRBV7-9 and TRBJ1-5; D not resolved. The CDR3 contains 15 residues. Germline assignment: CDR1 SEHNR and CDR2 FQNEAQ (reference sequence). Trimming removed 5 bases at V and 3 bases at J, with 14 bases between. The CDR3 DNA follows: TGTGCCAGCAGCCCGAGTGGAGGCCCCAATCAGCCCCAGCATTTT. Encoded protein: CASSPSGGPNQPQHF.

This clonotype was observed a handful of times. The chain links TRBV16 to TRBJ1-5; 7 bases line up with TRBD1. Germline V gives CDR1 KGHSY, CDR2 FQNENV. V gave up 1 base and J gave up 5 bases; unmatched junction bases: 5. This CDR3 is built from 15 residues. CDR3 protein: CASSQLWQGDQPQHF. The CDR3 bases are TGTGCCAGCAGCCAATTGTGGCAGGGGGATCAGCCCCAGCATTTT.

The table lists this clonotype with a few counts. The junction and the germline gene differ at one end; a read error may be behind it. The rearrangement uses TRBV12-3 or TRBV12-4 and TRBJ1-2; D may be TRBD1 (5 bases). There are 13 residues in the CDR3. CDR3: CAGSRDGPYGYTF. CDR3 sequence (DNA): TGTGCCGGCAGCCGGGACGGTCCCTATGGCTACACCTTC.

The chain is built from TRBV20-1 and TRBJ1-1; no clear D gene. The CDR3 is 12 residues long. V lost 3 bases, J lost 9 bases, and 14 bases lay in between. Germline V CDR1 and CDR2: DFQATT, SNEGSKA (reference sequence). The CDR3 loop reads CSASRVVDQAFF. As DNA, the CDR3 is TGCAGTGCTAGTAGAGTAGTAGACCAAGCTTTCTTT.

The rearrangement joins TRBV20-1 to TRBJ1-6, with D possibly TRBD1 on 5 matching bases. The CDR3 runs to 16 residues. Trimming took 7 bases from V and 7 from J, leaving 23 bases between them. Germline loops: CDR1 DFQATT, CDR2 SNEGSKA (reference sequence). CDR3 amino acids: CSVPIGAGARNSPLHF. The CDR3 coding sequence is TGCAGTGTTCCGATTGGGGCCGGCGCGAGGAATTCACCCCTCCACTTT.

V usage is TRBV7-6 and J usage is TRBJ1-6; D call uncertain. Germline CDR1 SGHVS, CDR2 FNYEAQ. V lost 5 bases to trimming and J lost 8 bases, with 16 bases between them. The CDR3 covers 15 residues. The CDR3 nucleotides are TGTGCCAGCAGCCCCCAGGCGGCCATGGATTCACCCCTCCACTTT. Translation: CASSPQAAMDSPLHF.

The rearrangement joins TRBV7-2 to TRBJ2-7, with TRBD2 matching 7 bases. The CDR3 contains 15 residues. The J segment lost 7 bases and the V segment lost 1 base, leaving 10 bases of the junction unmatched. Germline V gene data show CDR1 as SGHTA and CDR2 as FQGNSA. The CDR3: CASSLVKRGVEEQYF. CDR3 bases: TGTGCCAGCAGCTTAGTAAAACGGGGGGTTGAAGAGCAGTACTTC.

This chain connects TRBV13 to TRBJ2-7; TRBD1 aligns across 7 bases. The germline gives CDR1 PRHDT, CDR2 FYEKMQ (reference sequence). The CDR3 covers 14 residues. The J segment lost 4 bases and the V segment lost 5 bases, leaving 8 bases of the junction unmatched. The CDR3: CASSHGTESYEQYF. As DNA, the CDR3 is TGTGCCAGCAGCCACGGGACAGAAAGTTACGAGCAGTACTTC.

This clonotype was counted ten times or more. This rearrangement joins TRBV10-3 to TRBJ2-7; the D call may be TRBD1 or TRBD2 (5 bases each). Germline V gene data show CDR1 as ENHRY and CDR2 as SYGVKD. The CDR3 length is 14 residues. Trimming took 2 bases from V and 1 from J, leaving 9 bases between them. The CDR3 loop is CAISEEGRSYEQYF. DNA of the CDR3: TGTGCCATCAGTGAGGAGGGGCGATCCTACGAGCAGTACTTC.

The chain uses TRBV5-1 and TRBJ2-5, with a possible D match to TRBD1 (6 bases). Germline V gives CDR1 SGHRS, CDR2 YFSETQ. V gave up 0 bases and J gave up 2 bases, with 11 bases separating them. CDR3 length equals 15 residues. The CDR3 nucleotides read TGCGCCAGCAGCTTGGCCCAGGGGATGCAAGAGACCCAGTACTTC. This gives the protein CASSLAQGMQETQYF.

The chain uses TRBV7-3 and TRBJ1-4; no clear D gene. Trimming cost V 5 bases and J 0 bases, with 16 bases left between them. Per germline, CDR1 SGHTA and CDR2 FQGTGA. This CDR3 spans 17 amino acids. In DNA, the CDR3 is TGTGCCAGCAGCCCCCGACCATTGGGCGCAACTAATGAAAAACTGTTTTTT. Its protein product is CASSPRPLGATNEKLFF.

CDR3 region: CASSLTMPGLAVGEQFF. The CDR3 bases are TGTGCCAGCAGCTTGACGATGCCGGGACTAGCTGTGGGTGAGCAGTTCTTC. The J gene is TRBJ2-1, the V gene TRBV11-2, with 9 bases identical to TRBD2. CDR1 is SGHAT and CDR2 is FQNNGV in the germline V gene. The J segment lost 9 bases and the V segment lost 3 bases, leaving 15 bases of the junction unmatched. CDR3 length: 17 residues. The full variable domain, completed using reference TRBV11-2 and TRBJ2-1, is EAGVAQSPRYKIIEKRQSVAFWCNPISGHATLYWYQQILGQGPKLLIQFQNNGVVDDSQLPKDRFSAERLKGVDSTLKIQPAKLEDSAVYLCASSLTMPGLAVGEQFFGPGTRLTVL.

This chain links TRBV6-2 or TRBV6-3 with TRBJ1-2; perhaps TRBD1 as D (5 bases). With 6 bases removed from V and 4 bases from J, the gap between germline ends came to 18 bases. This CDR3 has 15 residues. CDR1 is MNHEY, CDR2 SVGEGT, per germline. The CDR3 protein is CASSRDGDLTYGYTF. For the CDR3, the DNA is TGTGCCAGCAGCCGGGACGGAGACCTTACCTATGGCTACACCTTC.

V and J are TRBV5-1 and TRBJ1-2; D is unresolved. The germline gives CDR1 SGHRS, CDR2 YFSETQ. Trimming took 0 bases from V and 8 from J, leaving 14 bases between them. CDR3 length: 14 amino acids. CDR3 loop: CASSLAEFDAGYTF. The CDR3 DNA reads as TGCGCCAGCAGCTTGGCCGAATTCGATGCAGGCTACACCTTC. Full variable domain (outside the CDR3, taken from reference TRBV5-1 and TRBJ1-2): KAGVTQTPRYLIKTRGQQVTLSCSPISGHRSVSWYQQTPGQGLQFLFEYFSETQRNKGNFPGRFSGRQFSNSRSEMNVSTLELGDSALYLCASSLAEFDAGYTFGSGTRLTVV.

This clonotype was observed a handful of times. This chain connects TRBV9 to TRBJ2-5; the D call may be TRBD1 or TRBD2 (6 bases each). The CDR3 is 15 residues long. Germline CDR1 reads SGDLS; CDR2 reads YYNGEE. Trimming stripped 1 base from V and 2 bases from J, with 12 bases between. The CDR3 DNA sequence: TGTGCCAGCAGCGTACGGGGGCATGGGCAAGAGACCCAGTACTTC. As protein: CASSVRGHGQETQYF. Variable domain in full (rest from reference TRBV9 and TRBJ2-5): DSGVTQTPKHLITATGQRVTLRCSPRSGDLSVYWYQQSLDQGLQFLIQYYNGEERAKGNILERFSAQQFPDLHSELNLSSLELGDSALYFCASSVRGHGQETQYFGPGTRLLVL.

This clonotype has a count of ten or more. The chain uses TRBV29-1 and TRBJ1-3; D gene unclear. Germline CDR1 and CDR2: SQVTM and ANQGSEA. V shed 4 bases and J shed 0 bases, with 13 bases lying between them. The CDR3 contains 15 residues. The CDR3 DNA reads TGCAGCGTTGTGGAAGGGTCTAACTCTGGAAACACCATATATTTT. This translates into CSVVEGSNSGNTIYF.

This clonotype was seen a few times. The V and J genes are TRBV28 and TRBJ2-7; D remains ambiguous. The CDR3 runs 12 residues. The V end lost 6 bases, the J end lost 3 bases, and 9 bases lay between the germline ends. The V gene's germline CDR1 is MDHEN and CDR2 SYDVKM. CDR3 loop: CASSSAVYEQYF. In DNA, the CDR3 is TGTGCCAGCAGCTCGGCGGTCTACGAGCAGTACTTC.

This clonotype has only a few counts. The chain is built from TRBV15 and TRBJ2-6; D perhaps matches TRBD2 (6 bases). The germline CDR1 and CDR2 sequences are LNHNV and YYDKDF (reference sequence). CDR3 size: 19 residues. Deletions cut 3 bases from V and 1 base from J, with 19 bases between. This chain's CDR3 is CATSSGIEVGTSGANVLTF. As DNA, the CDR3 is TGTGCCACCAGCAGCGGTATCGAGGTCGGGACTTCTGGGGCCAACGTCCTGACTTTC.

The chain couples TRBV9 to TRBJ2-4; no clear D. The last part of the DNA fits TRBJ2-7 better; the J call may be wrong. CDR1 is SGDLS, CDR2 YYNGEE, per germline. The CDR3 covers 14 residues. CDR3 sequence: CASSVAGENYEQYF. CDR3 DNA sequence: TGTGCCAGCAGCGTAGCTGGAGAAAACTACGAGCAGTACTTC.

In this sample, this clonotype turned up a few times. As DNA, the CDR3 is TGTGCCAGCAGTTCCCCCGGACAGAACTCCTACGAGCAGTACTTC. Protein product: CASSSPGQNSYEQYF. The chain carries TRBV28 and TRBJ2-7; perhaps TRBD1 as D (6 bases). Trimming stripped 4 bases from V and 0 bases from J, with 13 bases between. Germline assignment: CDR1 MDHEN and CDR2 SYDVKM. This CDR3 contains 15 residues. The full variable domain, its missing parts supplied by reference TRBV28 and TRBJ2-7, is DVKVTQSSRYLVKRTGEKVFLECVQDMDHENMFWYRQDPGLGLRLIYFSYDVKMKEKGDIPEGYSVSREKKERFSLILESASTNQTSMYLCASSSPGQNSYEQYFGPGTRLTVT.